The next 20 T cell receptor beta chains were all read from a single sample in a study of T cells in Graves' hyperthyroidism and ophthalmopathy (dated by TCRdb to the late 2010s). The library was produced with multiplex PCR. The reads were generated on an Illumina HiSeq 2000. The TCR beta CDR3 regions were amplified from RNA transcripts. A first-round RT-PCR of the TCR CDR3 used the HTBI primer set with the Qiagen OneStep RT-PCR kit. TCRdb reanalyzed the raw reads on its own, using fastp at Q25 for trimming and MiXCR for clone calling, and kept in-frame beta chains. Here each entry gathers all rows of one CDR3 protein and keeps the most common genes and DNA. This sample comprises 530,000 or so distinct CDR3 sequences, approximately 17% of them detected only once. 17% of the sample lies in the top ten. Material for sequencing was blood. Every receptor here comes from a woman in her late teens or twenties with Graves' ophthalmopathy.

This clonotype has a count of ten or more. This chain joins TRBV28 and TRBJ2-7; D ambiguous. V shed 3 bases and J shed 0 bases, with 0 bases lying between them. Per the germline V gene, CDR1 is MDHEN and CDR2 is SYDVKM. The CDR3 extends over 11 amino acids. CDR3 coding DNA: TGTGCCAGCAGTTTCTCCTACGAGCAGTACTTC. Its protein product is CASSFSYEQYF.

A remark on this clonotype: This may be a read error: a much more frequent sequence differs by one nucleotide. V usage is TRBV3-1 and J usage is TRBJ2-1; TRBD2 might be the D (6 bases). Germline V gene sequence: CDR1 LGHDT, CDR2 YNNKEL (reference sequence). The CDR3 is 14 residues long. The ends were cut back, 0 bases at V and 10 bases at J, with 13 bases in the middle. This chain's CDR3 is CASSQEGRLIEQFF. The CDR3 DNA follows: TGTGCCAGCAGCCAAGAAGGGAGGCTAATCGAGCAGTTCTTC.

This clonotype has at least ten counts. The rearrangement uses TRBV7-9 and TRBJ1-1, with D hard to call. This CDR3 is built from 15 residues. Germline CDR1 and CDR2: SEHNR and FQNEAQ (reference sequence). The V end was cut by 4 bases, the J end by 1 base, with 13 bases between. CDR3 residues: CASSSTRHSNTEAFF. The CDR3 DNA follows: TGTGCCAGCAGCTCAACACGACACTCGAACACTGAAGCTTTCTTT.

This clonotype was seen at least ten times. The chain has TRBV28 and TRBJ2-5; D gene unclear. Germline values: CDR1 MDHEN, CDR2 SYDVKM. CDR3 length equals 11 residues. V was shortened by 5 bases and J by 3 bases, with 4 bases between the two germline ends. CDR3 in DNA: TGTGCCAGCAGTAACGAAGAGACCCAGTACTTC. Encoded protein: CASSNEETQYF.

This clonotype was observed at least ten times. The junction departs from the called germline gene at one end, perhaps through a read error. In nucleotides, the CDR3 is TGTGCTAGCAGCCGCGACAATTACAATGAGCAGTTCTTC. Its translation is CASSRDNYNEQFF. The V and J genes are TRBV7-7 and TRBJ2-1; D ambiguous. The CDR3 is made up of 13 amino acids. Germline loops: CDR1 SSHAT, CDR2 FNYEAQ (reference sequence). Together with reference TRBV7-7 and TRBJ2-1, the CDR3 gives the full variable domain: GAGVSQSPRYKVTKRGQDVTLRCDPISSHATLYWYQQALGQGPEFLTYFNYEAQPDKSGLPSDRFSAERPEGSISTLTIQRTEQRDSAMYRCASSRDNYNEQFFGPGTRLTVL.

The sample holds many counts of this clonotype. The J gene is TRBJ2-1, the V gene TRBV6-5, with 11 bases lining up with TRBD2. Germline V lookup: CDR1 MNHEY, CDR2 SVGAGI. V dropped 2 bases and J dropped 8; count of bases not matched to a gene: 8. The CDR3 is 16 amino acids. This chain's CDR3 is CASSYRRLAGTDEQFF. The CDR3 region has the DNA TGTGCCAGCAGTTACCGGCGACTAGCGGGGACAGATGAGCAGTTCTTC.

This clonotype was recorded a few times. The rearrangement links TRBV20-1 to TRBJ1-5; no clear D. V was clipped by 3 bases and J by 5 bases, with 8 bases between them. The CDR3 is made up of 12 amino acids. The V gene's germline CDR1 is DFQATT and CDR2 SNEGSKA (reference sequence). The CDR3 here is CSASEPHQPQHF. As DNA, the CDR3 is TGCAGTGCTAGCGAACCCCATCAGCCCCAGCATTTT.

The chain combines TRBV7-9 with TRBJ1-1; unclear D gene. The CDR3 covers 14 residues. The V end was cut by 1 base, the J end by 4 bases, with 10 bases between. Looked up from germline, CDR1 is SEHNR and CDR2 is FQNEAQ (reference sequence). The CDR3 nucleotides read TGTGCCAGCAGCTTAGGTGGAACGGTCACTGAAGCTTTCTTT. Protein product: CASSLGGTVTEAFF. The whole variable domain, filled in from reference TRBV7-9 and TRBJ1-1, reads DTGVSQNPRHKITKRGQNVTFRCDPISEHNRLYWYRQTLGQGPEFLTYFQNEAQLEKSRLLSDRFSAERPKGSFSTLEIQRTEQGDSAMYLCASSLGGTVTEAFFGQGTRLTVV.

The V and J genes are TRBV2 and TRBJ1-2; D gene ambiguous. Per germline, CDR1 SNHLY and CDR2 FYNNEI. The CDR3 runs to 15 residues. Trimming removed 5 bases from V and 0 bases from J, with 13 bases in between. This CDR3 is CASSPEDDTNYGYTF. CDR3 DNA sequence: TGTGCCAGCAGTCCGGAGGACGATACTAACTATGGCTACACCTTC.

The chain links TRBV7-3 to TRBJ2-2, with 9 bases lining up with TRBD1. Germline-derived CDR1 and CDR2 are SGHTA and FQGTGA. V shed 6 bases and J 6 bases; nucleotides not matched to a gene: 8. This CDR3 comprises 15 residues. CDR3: CASSIPGQGPGELFF. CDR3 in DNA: TGTGCCAGCAGTATACCGGGACAGGGCCCCGGGGAGCTGTTTTTT.

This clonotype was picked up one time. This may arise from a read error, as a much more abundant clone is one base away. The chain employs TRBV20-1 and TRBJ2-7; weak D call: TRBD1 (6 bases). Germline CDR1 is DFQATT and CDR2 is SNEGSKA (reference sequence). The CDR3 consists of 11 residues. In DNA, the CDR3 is TGCAGTGCTAGGGCAGGGGACGAGCGGTACTTC. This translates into CSARAGDERYF.

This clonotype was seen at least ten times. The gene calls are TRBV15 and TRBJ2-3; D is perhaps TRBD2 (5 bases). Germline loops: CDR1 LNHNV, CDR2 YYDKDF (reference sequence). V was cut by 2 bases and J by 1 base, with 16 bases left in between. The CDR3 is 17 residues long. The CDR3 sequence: CATSRIWADYRTDTQYF. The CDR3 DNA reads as TGTGCCACCAGCAGAATCTGGGCCGACTATCGCACAGATACGCAGTATTTT.

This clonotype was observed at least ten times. The CDR3 protein is CAWSRSANTEAFF. Here the CDR3 DNA reads TGTGCCTGGAGTCGCTCTGCGAACACTGAAGCTTTCTTT. The chain uses TRBV30 and TRBJ1-1, with D unclear. The germline CDR1 and CDR2 sequences are GTSNPN and SVGIG (reference sequence). The CDR3 contains 13 residues. V was cut by 2 bases and J by 1 base, with 8 bases left in between.

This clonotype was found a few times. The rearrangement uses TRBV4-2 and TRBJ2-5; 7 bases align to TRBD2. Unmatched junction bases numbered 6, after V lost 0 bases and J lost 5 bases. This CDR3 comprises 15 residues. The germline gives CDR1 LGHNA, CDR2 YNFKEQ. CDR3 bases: TGTGCCAGCAGCCAAGATGGGAGGGGCGGGGAGACCCAGTACTTC. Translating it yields CASSQDGRGGETQYF.

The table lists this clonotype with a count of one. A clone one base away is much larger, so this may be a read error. The CDR3 loop is CASRPDANYGHTF. CDR3 in DNA: TGTGCCAGCAGACCCGATGCGAACTATGGCCACACCTTC. V gene TRBV6-1 combines with J gene TRBJ1-2, with D unresolved. The CDR3 is 13 amino acids. CDR1 MNHNS and CDR2 SASEGT come from the germline V gene.

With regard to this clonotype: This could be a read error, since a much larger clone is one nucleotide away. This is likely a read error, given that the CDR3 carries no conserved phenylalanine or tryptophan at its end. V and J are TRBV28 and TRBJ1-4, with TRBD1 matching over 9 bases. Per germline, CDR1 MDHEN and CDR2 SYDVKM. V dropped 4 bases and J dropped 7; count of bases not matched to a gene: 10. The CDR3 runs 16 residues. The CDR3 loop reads CASSWPGQGGSEKLFL. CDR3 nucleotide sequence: TGTGCCAGCAGTTGGCCGGGACAGGGCGGTAGTGAAAAACTGTTTCTT.

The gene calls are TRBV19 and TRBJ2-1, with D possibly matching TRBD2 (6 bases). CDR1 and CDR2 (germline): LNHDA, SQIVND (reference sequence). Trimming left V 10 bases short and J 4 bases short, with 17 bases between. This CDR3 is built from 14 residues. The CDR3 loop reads CATTLGGRYNEQFF. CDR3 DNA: TGTGCCACCACATTGGGAGGTAGATACAATGAGCAGTTCTTC.

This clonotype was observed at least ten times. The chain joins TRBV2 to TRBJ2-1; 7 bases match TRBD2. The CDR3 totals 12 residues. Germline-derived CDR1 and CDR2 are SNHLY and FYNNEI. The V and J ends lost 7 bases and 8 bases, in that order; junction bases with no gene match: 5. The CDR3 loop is CASNSGGDEQFF. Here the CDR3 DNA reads TGTGCCAGCAACTCGGGAGGCGATGAGCAGTTCTTC.

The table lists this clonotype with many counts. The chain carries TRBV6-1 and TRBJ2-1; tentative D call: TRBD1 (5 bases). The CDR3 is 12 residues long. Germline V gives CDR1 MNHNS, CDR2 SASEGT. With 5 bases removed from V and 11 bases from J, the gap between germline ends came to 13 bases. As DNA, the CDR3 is TGTGCCAGCAGTTCCCTTAGGGGTAAGCAGTTCTTC. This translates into CASSSLRGKQFF.

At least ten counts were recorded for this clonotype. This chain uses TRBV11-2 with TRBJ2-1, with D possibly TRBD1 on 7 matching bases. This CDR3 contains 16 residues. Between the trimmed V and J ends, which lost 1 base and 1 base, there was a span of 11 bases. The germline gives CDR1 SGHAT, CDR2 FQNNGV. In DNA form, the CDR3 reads TGTGCCAGCAGCTTAGCGACAGGGAGGTCCTACAATGAGCAGTTCTTC. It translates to CASSLATGRSYNEQFF.